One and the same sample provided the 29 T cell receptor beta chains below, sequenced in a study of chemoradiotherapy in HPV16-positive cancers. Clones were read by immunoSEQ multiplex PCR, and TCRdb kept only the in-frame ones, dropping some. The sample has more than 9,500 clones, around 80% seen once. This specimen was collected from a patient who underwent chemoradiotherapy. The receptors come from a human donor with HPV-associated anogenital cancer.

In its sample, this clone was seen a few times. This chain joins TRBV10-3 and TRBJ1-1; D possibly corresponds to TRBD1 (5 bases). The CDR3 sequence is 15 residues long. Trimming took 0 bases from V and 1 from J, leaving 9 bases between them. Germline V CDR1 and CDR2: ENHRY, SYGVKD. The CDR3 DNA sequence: TGTGCCATCAGTGAGTCGGGGCGGGCGAACACTGAAGCTTTCTTT. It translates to CAISESGRANTEAFF.

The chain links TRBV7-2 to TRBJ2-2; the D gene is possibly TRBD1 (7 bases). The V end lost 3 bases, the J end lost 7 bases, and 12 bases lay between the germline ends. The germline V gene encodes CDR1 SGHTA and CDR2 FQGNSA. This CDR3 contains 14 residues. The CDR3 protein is CASSFDREVGELFF. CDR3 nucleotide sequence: TGTGCCAGCAGCTTCGACAGGGAGGTCGGGGAGCTGTTTTTT. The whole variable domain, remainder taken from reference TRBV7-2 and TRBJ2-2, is GAGVSQSPSNKVTEKGKDVELRCDPISGHTALYWYRQSLGQGLEFLIYFQGNSAPDKSGLPSDRFSAERTGGSVSTLTIQRTQQEDSAVYLCASSFDREVGELFFGEGSRLTVL.

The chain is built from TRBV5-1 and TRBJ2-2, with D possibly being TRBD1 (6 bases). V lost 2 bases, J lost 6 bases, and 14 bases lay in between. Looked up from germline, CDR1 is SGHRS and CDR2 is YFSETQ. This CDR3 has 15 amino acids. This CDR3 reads CASSFRPEGAGELFF. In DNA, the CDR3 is TGCGCCAGCAGCTTTCGACCCGAGGGGGCCGGGGAGCTGTTTTTT. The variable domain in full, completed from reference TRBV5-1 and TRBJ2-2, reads KAGVTQTPRYLIKTRGQQVTLSCSPISGHRSVSWYQQTPGQGLQFLFEYFSETQRNKGNFPGRFSGRQFSNSRSEMNVSTLELGDSALYLCASSFRPEGAGELFFGEGSRLTVL.

DNA for the CDR3: TGTGCCAGTAGTCCCTCGACAGGGTGGACGTCCCCGCGGGCTTTCTTT. It yields the protein CASSPSTGWTSPRAFF. V usage is TRBV19 and J usage is TRBJ1-1, with 7 nucleotides matching TRBD1. This CDR3 is built from 16 residues. CDR1 is LNHDA, CDR2 SQIVND, per germline (reference sequence). The junction had 20 bases not matched to a gene; V was cut back by 5 bases and J by 11 bases. The variable domain in full, with the rest retrieved from reference TRBV19 and TRBJ1-1, is DGGITQSPKYLFRKEGQNVTLSCEQNLNHDAMYWYRQDPGQGLRLIYYSQIVNDFQKGDIAEGYSVSREKKESFPLTVTSAQKNPTAFYLCASSPSTGWTSPRAFFGQGTRLTVV.

The CDR3 nucleotides read TGTGCCAGCAGCGTACTAGCGGGGGGGTACAATGAGCAGTTCTTC. Translating gives CASSVLAGGYNEQFF. This chain connects TRBV9 to TRBJ2-1; 12 bases align to TRBD2. This CDR3 is 15 amino acids long. CDR1 SGDLS and CDR2 YYNGEE come from the germline V gene. Trimming at V came to 1 base and at J to 4 bases, leaving 0 bases not matched to a gene.

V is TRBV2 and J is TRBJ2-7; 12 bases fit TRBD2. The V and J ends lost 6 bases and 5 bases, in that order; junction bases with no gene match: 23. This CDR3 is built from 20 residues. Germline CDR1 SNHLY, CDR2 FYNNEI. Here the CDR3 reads CASRTSGGTASGGAYDEQYF. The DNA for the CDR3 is TGTGCCAGCAGGACTAGTGGCGGGACAGCTAGCGGGGGGGCTTACGACGAGCAGTACTTC.

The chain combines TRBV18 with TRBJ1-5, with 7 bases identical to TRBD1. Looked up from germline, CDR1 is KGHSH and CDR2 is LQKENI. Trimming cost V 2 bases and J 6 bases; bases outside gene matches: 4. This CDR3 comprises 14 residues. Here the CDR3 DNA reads TGTGCCAGCTCACCAGACAGGGCCTCTCAGCCCCAGCATTTT. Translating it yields CASSPDRASQPQHF.

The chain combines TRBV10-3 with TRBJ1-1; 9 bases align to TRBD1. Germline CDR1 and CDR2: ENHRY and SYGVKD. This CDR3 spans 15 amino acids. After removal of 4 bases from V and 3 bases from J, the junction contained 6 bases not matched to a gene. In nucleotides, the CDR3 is TGTGCCATCAGTGGACCCGACAGGGGGGACACTGAAGCTTTCTTT. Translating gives CAISGPDRGDTEAFF.

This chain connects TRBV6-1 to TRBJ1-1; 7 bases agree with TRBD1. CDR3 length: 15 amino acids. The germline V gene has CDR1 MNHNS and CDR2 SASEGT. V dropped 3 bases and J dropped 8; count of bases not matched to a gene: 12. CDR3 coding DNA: TGTGCCAGCAGTGATACCCCAACCGACAGGGAAGAAGCTTTCTTT. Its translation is CASSDTPTDREEAFF.

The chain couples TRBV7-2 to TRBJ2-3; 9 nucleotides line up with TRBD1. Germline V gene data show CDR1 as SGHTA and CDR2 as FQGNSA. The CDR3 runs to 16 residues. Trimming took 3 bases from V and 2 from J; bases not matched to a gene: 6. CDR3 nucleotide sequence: TGTGCCAGCAGCTTGGGACAGGGTTTTAACACAGATACGCAGTATTTT. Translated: CASSLGQGFNTDTQYF.

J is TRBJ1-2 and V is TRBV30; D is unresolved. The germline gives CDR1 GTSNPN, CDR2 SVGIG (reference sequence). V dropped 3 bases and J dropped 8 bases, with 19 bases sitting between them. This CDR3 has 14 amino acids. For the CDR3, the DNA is TGTGCCTGGAGCGATGACCCAAGGGTCGGCGGCTACACCTTC. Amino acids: CAWSDDPRVGGYTF. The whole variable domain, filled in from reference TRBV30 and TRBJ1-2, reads SQTIHQWPATLVQPVGSPLSLECTVEGTSNPNLYWYRQAAGRGLQLLFYSVGIGQISSEVPQNLSASRPQDRQFILSSKKLLLSDSGFYLCAWSDDPRVGGYTFGSGTRLTVV.

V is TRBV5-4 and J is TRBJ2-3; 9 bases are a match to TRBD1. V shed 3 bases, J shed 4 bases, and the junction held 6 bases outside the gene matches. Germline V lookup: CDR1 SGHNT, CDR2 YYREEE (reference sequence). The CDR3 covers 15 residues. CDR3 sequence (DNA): TGTGCCAGCAGCTCCCCCCGGACAGGGGCAGATACGCAGTATTTT. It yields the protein CASSSPRTGADTQYF. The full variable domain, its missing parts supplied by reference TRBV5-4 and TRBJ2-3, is ETGVTQSPTHLIKTRGQQVTLRCSSQSGHNTVSWYQQALGQGPQFIFQYYREEENGRGNFPPRFSGLQFPNYSSELNVNALELDDSALYLCASSSPRTGADTQYFGPGTRLTVL.

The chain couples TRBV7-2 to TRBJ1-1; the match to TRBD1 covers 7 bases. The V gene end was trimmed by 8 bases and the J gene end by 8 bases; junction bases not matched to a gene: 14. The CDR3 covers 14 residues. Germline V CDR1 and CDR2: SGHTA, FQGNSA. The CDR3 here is CASRTSRDSKEAFF. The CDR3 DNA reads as TGTGCCAGCCGAACATCAAGGGACAGCAAGGAAGCTTTCTTT.

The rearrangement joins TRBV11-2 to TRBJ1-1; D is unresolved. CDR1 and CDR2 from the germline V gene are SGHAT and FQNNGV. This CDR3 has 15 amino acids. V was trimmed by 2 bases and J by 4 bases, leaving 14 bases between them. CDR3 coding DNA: TGTGCCAGCAGCTTATTAGGGAAGACTCCCACTGAAGCTTTCTTT. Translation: CASSLLGKTPTEAFF.

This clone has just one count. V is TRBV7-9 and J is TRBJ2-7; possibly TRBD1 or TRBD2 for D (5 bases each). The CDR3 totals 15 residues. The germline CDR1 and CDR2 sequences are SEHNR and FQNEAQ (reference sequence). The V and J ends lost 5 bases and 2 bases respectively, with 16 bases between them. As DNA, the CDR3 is TGTGCCAGCAGCCATCGGGACGGTCCAACCTACGAGCAGTACTTC. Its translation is CASSHRDGPTYEQYF.

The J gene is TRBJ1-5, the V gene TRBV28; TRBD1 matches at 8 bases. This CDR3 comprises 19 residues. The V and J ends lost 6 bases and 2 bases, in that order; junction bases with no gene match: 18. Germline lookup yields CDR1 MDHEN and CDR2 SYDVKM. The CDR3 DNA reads TGTGCCAGCAGCCCAAGTGTCGGGCAGGGGGCGCAAGGCAATCAGCCCCAGCATTTT. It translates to CASSPSVGQGAQGNQPQHF. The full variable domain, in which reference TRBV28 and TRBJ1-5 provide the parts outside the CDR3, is DVKVTQSSRYLVKRTGEKVFLECVQDMDHENMFWYRQDPGLGLRLIYFSYDVKMKEKGDIPEGYSVSREKKERFSLILESASTNQTSMYLCASSPSVGQGAQGNQPQHFGDGTRLSIL.

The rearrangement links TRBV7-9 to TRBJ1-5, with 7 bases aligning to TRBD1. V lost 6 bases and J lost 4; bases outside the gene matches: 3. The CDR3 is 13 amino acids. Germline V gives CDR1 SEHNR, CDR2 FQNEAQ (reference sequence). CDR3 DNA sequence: TGTGCCAGCAGTTCAGGGGGAAATCAGCCCCAGCATTTT. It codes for CASSSGGNQPQHF.

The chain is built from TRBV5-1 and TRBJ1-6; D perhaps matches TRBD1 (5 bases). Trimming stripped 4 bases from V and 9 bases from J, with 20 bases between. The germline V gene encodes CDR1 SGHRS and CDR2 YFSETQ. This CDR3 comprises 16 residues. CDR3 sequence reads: CASSRDHGGGGSPLHF. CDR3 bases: TGCGCCAGCAGCCGAGACCACGGAGGTGGGGGTTCACCCCTCCACTTT.

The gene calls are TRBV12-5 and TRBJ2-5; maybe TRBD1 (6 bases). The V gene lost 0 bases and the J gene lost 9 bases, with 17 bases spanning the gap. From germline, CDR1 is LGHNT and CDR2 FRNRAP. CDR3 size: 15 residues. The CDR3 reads CASGLVTGIRRSQYF. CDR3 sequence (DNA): TGTGCTAGTGGTTTGGTGACAGGTATCAGAAGGTCCCAGTACTTC.

CDR3 sequence: CASSHHQLNGLANYGYTF. The CDR3 DNA reads TGCGCCAGCAGCCACCACCAACTGAACGGGTTAGCTAACTATGGCTACACCTTC. V and J are TRBV4-1 and TRBJ1-2; no clear D gene. The ends were cut back, 3 bases at V and 0 bases at J, with 20 bases in the middle. CDR1 MGHRA and CDR2 YSYEKL come from the germline V gene. CDR3 length: 18 amino acids.

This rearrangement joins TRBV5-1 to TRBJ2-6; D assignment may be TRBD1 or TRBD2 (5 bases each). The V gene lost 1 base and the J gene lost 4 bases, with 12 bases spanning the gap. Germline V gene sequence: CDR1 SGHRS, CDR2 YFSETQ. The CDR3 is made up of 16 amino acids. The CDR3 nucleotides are TGCGCCAGCAGCTTGAATGTGGGGGAGGGGGCCAACGTCCTGACTTTC. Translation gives CASSLNVGEGANVLTF.

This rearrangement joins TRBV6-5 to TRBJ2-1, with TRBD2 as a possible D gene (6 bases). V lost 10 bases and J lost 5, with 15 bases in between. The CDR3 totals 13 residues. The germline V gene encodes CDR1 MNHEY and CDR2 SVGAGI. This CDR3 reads CATRRLDNNEQFF. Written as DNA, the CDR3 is TGTGCCACCCGAAGACTAGATAACAATGAGCAGTTCTTC.

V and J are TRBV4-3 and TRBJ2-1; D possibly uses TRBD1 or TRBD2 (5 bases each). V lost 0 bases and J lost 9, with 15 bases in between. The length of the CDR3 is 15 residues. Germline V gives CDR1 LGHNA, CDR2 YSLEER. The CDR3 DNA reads TGCGCCAGCAGCCAAGAAGAGGGGATGAGATTTGAGCAGTTCTTC. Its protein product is CASSQEEGMRFEQFF.

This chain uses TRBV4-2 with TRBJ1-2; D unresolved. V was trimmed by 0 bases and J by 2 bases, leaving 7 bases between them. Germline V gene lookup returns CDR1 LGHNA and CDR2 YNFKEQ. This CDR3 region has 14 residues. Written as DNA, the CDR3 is TGTGCCAGCAGCCAAGATGTGAGGAACTATGGCTACACCTTC. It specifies CASSQDVRNYGYTF.

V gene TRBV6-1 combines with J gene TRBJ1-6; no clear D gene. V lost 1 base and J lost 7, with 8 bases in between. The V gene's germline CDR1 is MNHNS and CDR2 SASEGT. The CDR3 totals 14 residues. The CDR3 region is CASSEETENSPLHF. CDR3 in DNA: TGTGCCAGCAGTGAAGAAACAGAAAATTCACCCCTCCACTTT.

The CDR3 spells CASSADVVRAEQYF. The DNA for the CDR3 is TGTGCCAGCAGCGCCGACGTGGTCAGGGCCGAGCAGTACTTC. The chain is built from TRBV11-2 and TRBJ2-7; the D gene is possibly TRBD1 (5 bases). This CDR3 has 14 amino acids. The V gene lost 5 bases and the J gene lost 6 bases, with 17 bases spanning the gap. From germline, CDR1 is SGHAT and CDR2 FQNNGV.

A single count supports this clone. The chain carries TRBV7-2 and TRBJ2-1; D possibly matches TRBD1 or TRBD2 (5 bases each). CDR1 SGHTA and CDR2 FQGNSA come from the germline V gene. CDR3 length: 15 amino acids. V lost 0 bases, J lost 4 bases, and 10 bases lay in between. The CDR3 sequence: CASSLAHGAYNEQFF. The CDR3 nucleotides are TGTGCCAGCAGCTTAGCGCACGGGGCGTACAATGAGCAGTTCTTC. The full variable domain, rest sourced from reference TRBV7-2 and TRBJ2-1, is GAGVSQSPSNKVTEKGKDVELRCDPISGHTALYWYRQSLGQGLEFLIYFQGNSAPDKSGLPSDRFSAERTGGSVSTLTIQRTQQEDSAVYLCASSLAHGAYNEQFFGPGTRLTVL.

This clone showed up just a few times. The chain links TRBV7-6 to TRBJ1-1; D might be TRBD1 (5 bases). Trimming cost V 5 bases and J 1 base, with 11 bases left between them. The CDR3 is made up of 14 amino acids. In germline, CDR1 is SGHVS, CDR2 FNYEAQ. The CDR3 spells CASSLSGGNTEAFF. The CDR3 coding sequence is TGTGCCAGCAGCCTATCGGGGGGGAACACTGAAGCTTTCTTT. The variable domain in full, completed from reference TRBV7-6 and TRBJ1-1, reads GAGVSQSPRYKVTKRGQDVALRCDPISGHVSLYWYRQALGQGPEFLTYFNYEAQQDKSGLPNDRFSAERPEGSISTLTIQRTEQRDSAMYRCASSLSGGNTEAFFGQGTRLTVV.

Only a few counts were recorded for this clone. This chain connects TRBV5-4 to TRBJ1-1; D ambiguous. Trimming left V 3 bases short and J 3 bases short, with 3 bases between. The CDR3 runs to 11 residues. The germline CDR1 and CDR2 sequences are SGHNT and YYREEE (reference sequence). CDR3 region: CASSSDTEAFF. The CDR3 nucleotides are TGTGCCAGCAGCTCGGACACTGAAGCTTTCTTT.